These 26 T cell receptor beta chains originate from one sample sequenced in a study of T cell repertoires in cytomegalovirus infection. Their specific antigens are unknown. TCRdb reprocessed the reads via MiXCR and lists one record per CDR3 protein. The data show fewer than 350,000 distinct CDR3 sequences, just under 30% seen once. Material: cultured PBMCs, obtained from culture after CMV antigen stimulation. The receptors derive from a human donor in good health (CMV status not recorded). Some clones in this sample may be carry-over from other donors' samples.

The chain has TRBV25-1 and TRBJ1-2; D remains unclear. Trimming pared 4 bases from V and 1 base from J, leaving 4 bases between. Per the germline V gene, CDR1 is MGHDK and CDR2 is SYGVNS. The CDR3 sequence is 12 residues long. This CDR3 reads CASSGNNYGYTF. The CDR3 bases are TGTGCCAGCAGTGGGAATAACTATGGCTACACCTTC.

V and J are TRBV20-1 and TRBJ1-1, with a possible D match to TRBD1 (5 bases). The V gene lost 2 bases and the J gene lost 1 base, with 8 bases spanning the gap. Germline V gives CDR1 DFQATT, CDR2 SNEGSKA (reference sequence). This CDR3 is built from 13 residues. The CDR3 reads CSARSGPNTEAFF. CDR3 nucleotide sequence: TGCAGTGCTAGATCGGGACCGAACACTGAAGCTTTCTTT.

This clonotype was seen more than once but under ten times. The gene calls are TRBV6-1 and TRBJ2-1; D remains ambiguous. From germline, CDR1 is MNHNS and CDR2 SASEGT. The CDR3 is made up of 15 amino acids. V lost 4 bases, J lost 3 bases, and 13 bases lay in between. CDR3 protein: CASSGRLGDYNEQFF. The CDR3 DNA reads as TGTGCCAGCAGTGGTCGGCTAGGTGACTACAATGAGCAGTTCTTC.

V and J are TRBV23-1 and TRBJ2-3; D might be TRBD1 or TRBD2, each matching 5 bases. TRBV23-1 is classed as an ORF, of uncertain function. V lost 0 bases, J lost 3 bases, and 13 bases lay in between. This CDR3 is built from 16 residues. The CDR3 is CASSQSRGHETDTQYF. The CDR3 coding sequence is TGCGCCAGCAGTCAATCGAGGGGTCACGAAACAGATACGCAGTATTTT.

V and J are TRBV24-1 and TRBJ2-1; 7 positions match TRBD2. CDR3 size: 14 residues. V lost 8 bases to trimming and J lost 3 bases; unmatched junction nucleotides: 6. The germline V gene has CDR1 KGHDR and CDR2 SFDVKD. The CDR3 region has the DNA TGTGCCACCAAAGGGCGGGAGTACTACAATGAGCAGTTCTTC. Amino acids: CATKGREYYNEQFF.

This clonotype was found many times. In DNA, the CDR3 is TGTGCCAGCAACGGGGGATCCACTGAAGCTTTCTTT. Protein: CASNGGSTEAFF. The J gene is TRBJ1-1, the V gene TRBV3-1; possible D gene TRBD1, 5 bases. The CDR3 is made up of 12 amino acids. Per the germline V gene, CDR1 is LGHDT and CDR2 is YNNKEL (reference sequence). Trimming stripped 7 bases from V and 4 bases from J, with 10 bases between.

Many counts were recorded for this clonotype. The DNA is omitted, as the CDR3 cannot be located on it reliably, and the CDR3 follows TCRdb's listing. The V and J genes are TRBV7-8 and TRBJ2-7; the table's D gene call, TRBD1, was not cross checked with the DNA. The CDR3 numbers 12 amino acids, ends counted. Germline loops: CDR1 SGHVS, CDR2 FQNEAQ. The CDR3 here is CASSFGQGEQYF.

This clonotype was seen a handful of times. The V call is TRBV5-1, the J call TRBJ2-7, with 12 bases that match TRBD2. Germline lookup yields CDR1 SGHRS and CDR2 YFSETQ. CDR3 size: 14 residues. The J segment lost 6 bases and the V segment lost 3 bases, leaving 4 bases of the junction unmatched. The CDR3 DNA reads as TGCGCCAGCAGCTCCTCGACTAGCGGGGGCGAGCAGTACTTC. This translates into CASSSSTSGGEQYF.

This clonotype was counted a few times. The V gene is TRBV6-5, the J gene TRBJ1-1; D perhaps matches TRBD1 (5 bases). The CDR3 sequence is 14 residues long. The V and J ends lost 2 bases and 0 bases respectively, with 7 bases between them. The germline V gene has CDR1 MNHEY and CDR2 SVGAGI. The CDR3 sequence is CASSYDSLNTEAFF. In nucleotides, the CDR3 is TGTGCCAGCAGTTACGACAGCCTGAACACTGAAGCTTTCTTT.

This clonotype was detected only a few times. The chain's CDR3 is CSGTGWFADTQYF. The CDR3 DNA reads as TGCAGCGGGACAGGGTGGTTTGCAGATACGCAGTATTTT. The rearrangement links TRBV29-1 to TRBJ2-3; 8 bases line up with TRBD1. The ends lost 7 bases at V and 4 bases at J; junction bases unmatched: 7. Germline loops: CDR1 SQVTM, CDR2 ANQGSEA. This CDR3 comprises 13 residues.

CDR3 protein: CASSPGSLSQSSYNEQFF. CDR3 nucleotide sequence: TGTGCCAGCAGTCCGGGGTCTCTTTCTCAGTCCTCCTACAATGAGCAGTTCTTC. V gene TRBV6-1 combines with J gene TRBJ2-1; possible D gene TRBD2, 5 bases. V was shortened by 5 bases and J by 0 bases, with 20 bases between the two germline ends. Germline-derived CDR1 and CDR2 are MNHNS and SASEGT. This CDR3 has 18 residues.

This chain connects TRBV29-1 to TRBJ2-7, with TRBD2 as a possible D gene (6 bases). Per germline, CDR1 SQVTM and CDR2 ANQGSEA. The germline V and J ends were trimmed by 1 base and 4 bases, with 20 bases remaining between them. The CDR3 length is 16 residues. This CDR3 is CSVEGGLGESGYEQYF. In DNA form, the CDR3 reads TGCAGCGTTGAAGGGGGACTCGGGGAGTCTGGGTACGAGCAGTACTTC.

This clonotype was seen a few times. This sequence joins TRBV7-2 and TRBJ1-2; D not certain. This CDR3 comprises 14 residues. Trimming pared 1 base from V and 4 bases from J, leaving 10 bases between. Germline CDR1 SGHTA, CDR2 FQGNSA. The CDR3: CASSLEKEGYGYTF. The CDR3 DNA reads as TGTGCCAGCAGCTTAGAAAAGGAAGGCTATGGCTACACCTTC. Drawing the rest from reference TRBV7-2 and TRBJ1-2, the complete variable domain is GAGVSQSPSNKVTEKGKDVELRCDPISGHTALYWYRQSLGQGLEFLIYFQGNSAPDKSGLPSDRFSAERTGGSVSTLTIQRTQQEDSAVYLCASSLEKEGYGYTFGSGTRLTVV.

This rearrangement joins TRBV2 to TRBJ2-2; 10 nucleotides agree with TRBD2. The J segment lost 4 bases and the V segment lost 6 bases, leaving 2 bases of the junction unmatched. The germline V gene has CDR1 SNHLY and CDR2 FYNNEI. This CDR3 has 14 amino acids. In nucleotides, the CDR3 is TGTGCCAGCAGGAAGCGGGAGGGCACCGGGGAGCTGTTTTTT. Its translation: CASRKREGTGELFF. The full variable domain, in which reference TRBV2 and TRBJ2-2 provide the parts outside the CDR3, is EPEVTQTPSHQVTQMGQEVILRCVPISNHLYFYWYRQILGQKVEFLVSFYNNEISEKSEIFDDQFSVERPDGSNFTLKIRSTKLEDSAMYFCASRKREGTGELFFGEGSRLTVL.

The V gene is TRBV5-1, the J gene TRBJ2-1; possible D gene TRBD1, 6 bases. From germline, CDR1 is SGHRS and CDR2 YFSETQ. The CDR3 runs 17 residues. Trimming cost V 1 base and J 8 bases, with 22 bases left between them. This chain's CDR3 is CASSLNGGMGRGDEQFF. The CDR3 bases are TGCGCCAGCAGCTTGAATGGGGGCATGGGACGGGGCGATGAGCAGTTCTTC.

This clonotype was picked up one time. As DNA, the CDR3 is TGTGCCAGCAGTTACTCCGGAGACAACCACATGAACACTGAAGCTTTCTTT. The encoded protein is CASSYSGDNHMNTEAFF. This chain joins TRBV6-6 and TRBJ1-1; D is unclear. Trimming cost V 0 bases and J 0 bases, with 14 bases left between them. The CDR3 sequence is 17 residues long. Per the germline V gene, CDR1 is MNHNY and CDR2 is SVGAGI (reference sequence).

This clonotype showed up just a few times. This sequence joins TRBV7-9 and TRBJ1-1; 9 bases map to TRBD1. The V and J ends lost 5 bases and 11 bases, in that order; junction bases with no gene match: 9. The germline V gene has CDR1 SEHNR and CDR2 FQNEAQ (reference sequence). This CDR3 contains 13 residues. The CDR3 sequence is CASSGTGTGIAFF. The CDR3 coding sequence is TGTGCCAGCAGCGGCACCGGGACAGGGATTGCTTTCTTT. Full variable domain (rest looked up from reference TRBV7-9 and TRBJ1-1): DTGVSQNPRHKITKRGQNVTFRCDPISEHNRLYWYRQTLGQGPEFLTYFQNEAQLEKSRLLSDRFSAERPKGSFSTLEIQRTEQGDSAMYLCASSGTGTGIAFFGQGTRLTVV.

The rearrangement uses TRBV2 and TRBJ1-3; a possible D gene is TRBD1 (5 bases). Germline CDR1 is SNHLY and CDR2 is FYNNEI. CDR3 size: 15 residues. Trimming removed 8 bases from V and 2 bases from J, with 16 bases in between. The CDR3 loop reads CASGRIGGTGNTIYF. The DNA for the CDR3 is TGTGCCAGCGGTCGGATTGGGGGAACTGGAAACACCATATATTTT.

This clonotype was seen a few times. This chain uses TRBV12-3 or TRBV12-4 with TRBJ1-2; 7 positions match TRBD1. V shed 3 bases and J 7 bases; nucleotides not matched to a gene: 14. The CDR3 length is 16 residues. In DNA, the CDR3 is TGTGCCAGCAGTTTTACCGGGACAGTTGGCGCCGCTGGCTACACCTTC. As protein: CASSFTGTVGAAGYTF.

The chain links TRBV12-3 or TRBV12-4 to TRBJ1-2; D not resolved. The V end lost 6 bases, the J end lost 8 bases, and 13 bases lay between the germline ends. There are 12 residues in the CDR3. The CDR3 DNA sequence: TGTGCCAGCAGACCGGGCCGAGGGGGCTACACCTTC. This translates into CASRPGRGGYTF.

There are a few counts of this clonotype. This rearrangement joins TRBV20-1 to TRBJ1-1; no clear D. The CDR3 spans 13 residues. Germline loops: CDR1 DFQATT, CDR2 SNEGSKA (reference sequence). Trimming stripped 1 base from V and 1 base from J, with 7 bases between. The CDR3 loop is CSARVGGNTEAFF. The CDR3 DNA follows: TGCAGTGCTAGAGTCGGAGGGAACACTGAAGCTTTCTTT.

This clonotype was counted at least ten times. J is TRBJ2-2 and V is TRBV24-1; D gene ambiguous. With 3 bases removed from V and 8 bases from J, the gap between germline ends came to 12 bases. Per germline, CDR1 KGHDR and CDR2 SFDVKD. The CDR3 runs to 14 residues. The CDR3 protein is CATSDPLRPGELFF. DNA of the CDR3: TGTGCCACCAGTGATCCACTCCGCCCAGGGGAGCTGTTTTTT.

The chain employs TRBV27 and TRBJ2-7; D is ambiguous. Looked up from germline, CDR1 is MNHEY and CDR2 is SMNVEV (reference sequence). V was pared by 6 bases and J by 4 bases, with 19 bases between. The CDR3 extends over 15 amino acids. The CDR3 here is CASSPVPASGYEQYF. CDR3 nucleotides: TGTGCCAGCAGCCCAGTACCTGCATCGGGTTACGAGCAGTACTTC.

This CDR3 reads CASSLTGFWQPQHF. The CDR3 bases are TGTGCCAGCAGTTTAACCGGGTTTTGGCAGCCCCAGCATTTT. The chain has TRBV27 and TRBJ1-5; D ambiguous. This CDR3 contains 14 residues. Deletions cut 2 bases from V and 7 bases from J, with 12 bases between. Germline V gene sequence: CDR1 MNHEY, CDR2 SMNVEV (reference sequence).

The chain is built from TRBV7-9 and TRBJ1-2, with unresolved D. The V gene's germline CDR1 is SEHNR and CDR2 FQNEAQ (reference sequence). CDR3 length: 13 amino acids. Trimming left V 4 bases short and J 0 bases short, with 6 bases between. CDR3 sequence reads: CASSSPTNYGYTF. In nucleotides, the CDR3 is TGTGCCAGCAGCTCGCCTACTAACTATGGCTACACCTTC.

The chain carries TRBV7-6 and TRBJ2-1; perhaps TRBD2 as D (6 bases). The CDR3 spans 16 residues. Germline CDR1 is SGHVS and CDR2 is FNYEAQ. Between the trimmed V and J ends, which lost 3 bases and 0 bases, there was a span of 12 bases. For the CDR3, the DNA is TGTGCCAGCAGCTTCCGGGGGTCTAGCTCCTACAATGAGCAGTTCTTC. Protein sequence: CASSFRGSSSYNEQFF. Full variable domain (missing parts from reference TRBV7-6 and TRBJ2-1): GAGVSQSPRYKVTKRGQDVALRCDPISGHVSLYWYRQALGQGPEFLTYFNYEAQQDKSGLPNDRFSAERPEGSISTLTIQRTEQRDSAMYRCASSFRGSSSYNEQFFGPGTRLTVL.